One sample yielded the 32 T cell receptor beta chains listed below, sequenced in a study of early stage breast cancer tumors. Method: immunoSEQ multiplex PCR; TCRdb's copy keeps in-frame clones and lacks some. Of about 3,600 clones listed, about 70% are singletons. The sequenced material came from breast tumor tissue. Receptor source: a person aged 35-50 years with breast cancer.

This clone was seen only a few times. The chain carries TRBV5-1 and TRBJ1-1; perhaps TRBD1 as D (6 bases). The CDR3 consists of 16 residues. The V end lost 6 bases, the J end lost 3 bases, and 21 bases lay between the germline ends. Germline CDR1 SGHRS, CDR2 YFSETQ. The CDR3 here is CASTTGDGGSDTEAFF. The CDR3 region has the DNA TGCGCCAGCACCACAGGAGACGGGGGCTCGGACACTGAAGCTTTCTTT.

In its sample, this clone ranks as large. This chain links TRBV7-3 with TRBJ2-2; D unresolved. Deletions cut 5 bases from V and 6 bases from J, with 7 bases between. This CDR3 contains 12 residues. The germline V gene encodes CDR1 SGHTA and CDR2 FQGTGA. For the CDR3, the DNA is TGTGCCAGCAGCCAGCTAGCCGGGGAGCTGTTTTTT. This encodes CASSQLAGELFF.

The chain carries TRBV4-1 and TRBJ2-7; 11 positions match TRBD2. Germline loops: CDR1 MGHRA, CDR2 YSYEKL. J was trimmed by 4 bases and V by 5 bases; bases with no gene match: 7. The CDR3 sequence is 15 residues long. CDR3 DNA: TGCGCCAGCAGCAGTGGACTAGCGGGTTTATACGAGCAGTACTTC. This gives the protein CASSSGLAGLYEQYF.

The chain uses TRBV19 and TRBJ1-2; D is ambiguous. This CDR3 has 14 amino acids. Germline V gene lookup returns CDR1 LNHDA and CDR2 SQIVND (reference sequence). V was trimmed by 6 bases and J by 4 bases, leaving 15 bases between them. The CDR3 sequence: CASSPTGPFYGYTF. The CDR3 nucleotides are TGTGCCAGTAGCCCGACTGGACCTTTCTATGGCTACACCTTC.

The sample holds one count of this clone. The chain is built from TRBV6-1 and TRBJ2-3; D is possibly TRBD1 or TRBD2 (5 bases each). V shed 7 bases and J shed 4 bases, with 12 bases lying between them. CDR1 is MNHNS, CDR2 SASEGT, per germline. The CDR3 extends over 13 amino acids. CDR3 DNA sequence: TGTGCCAGCACTATTCGAGGGGCAGATACGCAGTATTTT. Translation: CASTIRGADTQYF.

The J gene is TRBJ2-3, the V gene TRBV10-3; no clear D gene. The germline V and J ends were trimmed by 8 bases and 4 bases, with 10 bases remaining between them. Looked up from germline, CDR1 is ENHRY and CDR2 is SYGVKD. CDR3 length equals 12 residues. The CDR3 bases are TGTGCCATCGCCGAAGAAGCAGATACGCAGTATTTT. Its protein product is CAIAEEADTQYF.

The chain joins TRBV19 to TRBJ1-1; D is unclear. The V end lost 7 bases, the J end lost 1 base, and 4 bases lay between the germline ends. CDR1 is LNHDA, CDR2 SQIVND, per germline (reference sequence). This CDR3 comprises 11 residues. The CDR3 DNA follows: TGTGCCAGTATTTGGAACACTGAAGCTTTCTTT. It codes for CASIWNTEAFF.

The V call is TRBV7-1, the J call TRBJ2-7, with 8 bases identical to TRBD2. TRBV7-1 belongs to the ORF category, with a function that is uncertain. The CDR3 is made up of 14 amino acids. J lost 4 bases, V lost 4 bases, and 6 bases had no gene match. The CDR3 DNA is TGTGCCAGCAGCTTAGGGACTAGTTGGTACGAGCAGTACTTC. Encoded protein: CASSLGTSWYEQYF.

The count of this clone is one. The genes are TRBV5-1 and TRBJ1-2; TRBD1 agrees at 8 bases. CDR1 is SGHRS, CDR2 YFSETQ, per germline. V lost 3 bases and J lost 6; bases outside the gene matches: 10. The CDR3 spans 15 residues. The CDR3 coding sequence is TGCGCCAGCAGCTCACTAACAGGGGGAGAAGATGGCTACACCTTC. Residues: CASSSLTGGEDGYTF.

This clone showed up just a few times. The chain combines TRBV19 with TRBJ2-7; weak D call: TRBD2 (5 bases). From germline, CDR1 is LNHDA and CDR2 SQIVND (reference sequence). The CDR3 runs 13 residues. V was trimmed by 1 base and J by 6 bases, leaving 10 bases between them. The CDR3 nucleotides read TGTGCCAGTAGTATAGGAGGGTCGGGCGAGCAGTACTTC. The encoded protein is CASSIGGSGEQYF.

This clone was observed once. J is TRBJ1-1 and V is TRBV28, with D tentatively TRBD1 (6 bases). This CDR3 has 13 amino acids. Germline lookup yields CDR1 MDHEN and CDR2 SYDVKM. V was clipped by 8 bases and J by 1 base, with 11 bases between them. As DNA, the CDR3 is TGTGCCAGCGGGGGACATCCGAACACTGAAGCTTTCTTT. Protein sequence: CASGGHPNTEAFF. Full variable domain (missing parts from reference TRBV28 and TRBJ1-1): DVKVTQSSRYLVKRTGEKVFLECVQDMDHENMFWYRQDPGLGLRLIYFSYDVKMKEKGDIPEGYSVSREKKERFSLILESASTNQTSMYLCASGGHPNTEAFFGQGTRLTVV.

The rearrangement uses TRBV7-2 and TRBJ2-7; 9 positions agree with TRBD1. The CDR3 runs 14 residues. J gave up 1 base and V 5 bases, and 3 bases lay outside the gene matches. Germline-derived CDR1 and CDR2 are SGHTA and FQGNSA. The CDR3 here is CASSPDRGSYEQYF. The CDR3 bases are TGTGCCAGCAGCCCCGACAGGGGGTCCTACGAGCAGTACTTC.

Concerning this clone itself: The limits of the CDR3 on the DNA are not certain, so only TCRdb's listed CDR3 is given. This chain joins TRBV6-6 and TRBJ2-7; the tabulated D call, TRBD2, remains unverified against the DNA. 15 amino acids form the CDR3, both terminal residues included. CDR1 is MNHNY and CDR2 is SVGAGI in the germline V gene (reference sequence). The CDR3 sequence is CASSSSTGTSSEQYF.

This clone is medium-sized within its sample. This rearrangement joins TRBV4-3 to TRBJ2-7; TRBD1 matches 9 bases. V trimming: 0 bases; J trimming: 5 bases; junction bases outside the gene matches: 17. Germline CDR1 reads LGHNA; CDR2 reads YSLEER. This CDR3 region has 19 residues. The CDR3 reads CASSQDIGFGTGPQDEQYF. CDR3 in DNA: TGCGCCAGCAGCCAAGATATAGGCTTCGGGACAGGGCCTCAAGACGAGCAGTACTTC.

This clone was found a few times. The rearrangement joins TRBV7-9 to TRBJ1-1; no reliable D call. Trimming removed 0 bases at V and 2 bases at J, with 10 bases between. The germline V gene encodes CDR1 SEHNR and CDR2 FQNEAQ (reference sequence). The CDR3 extends over 15 amino acids. The CDR3, as DNA: TGTGCCAGCAGCTTAGCATATATGGAAAACACTGAAGCTTTCTTT. Its protein is CASSLAYMENTEAFF. Full variable domain (missing parts from reference TRBV7-9 and TRBJ1-1): DTGVSQNPRHKITKRGQNVTFRCDPISEHNRLYWYRQTLGQGPEFLTYFQNEAQLEKSRLLSDRFSAERPKGSFSTLEIQRTEQGDSAMYLCASSLAYMENTEAFFGQGTRLTVV.

The chain couples TRBV27 to TRBJ2-7; D may match TRBD1 or TRBD2 (5 bases each). Germline CDR1 is MNHEY and CDR2 is SMNVEV (reference sequence). Trimming left V 6 bases short and J 2 bases short, with 14 bases between. There are 14 residues in the CDR3. CDR3 protein: CASRPPGAPYEQYF. CDR3 coding DNA: TGTGCCAGCAGACCTCCCGGGGCCCCCTACGAGCAGTACTTC.

The chain carries TRBV19 and TRBJ2-3; 12 positions match TRBD2. This CDR3 contains 15 residues. After removal of 8 bases from V and 2 bases from J, the junction contained 5 bases not matched to a gene. Germline-derived CDR1 and CDR2 are LNHDA and SQIVND (reference sequence). CDR3 in amino acids: CASQASGRATDTQYF. CDR3 DNA sequence: TGTGCCAGTCAAGCTAGCGGGAGGGCCACAGATACGCAGTATTTT. The full variable domain, with the rest looked up from reference TRBV19 and TRBJ2-3, is DGGITQSPKYLFRKEGQNVTLSCEQNLNHDAMYWYRQDPGQGLRLIYYSQIVNDFQKGDIAEGYSVSREKKESFPLTVTSAQKNPTAFYLCASQASGRATDTQYFGPGTRLTVL.

The V call is TRBV7-2, the J call TRBJ1-5; tentative D call: TRBD1 (6 bases). Germline lookup yields CDR1 SGHTA and CDR2 FQGNSA. There are 14 residues in the CDR3. Trimming removed 10 bases from V and 0 bases from J, with 13 bases in between. Here the CDR3 reads CATGGGASNQPQHF. DNA for the CDR3: TGTGCCACCGGAGGGGGAGCTAGCAATCAGCCCCAGCATTTT.

The chain has TRBV7-6 and TRBJ2-7; 9 bases agree with TRBD1. Germline trimming cut 5 bases from V and 0 bases from J; bases unmatched to any gene: 5. Germline CDR1 is SGHVS and CDR2 is FNYEAQ. The CDR3 is made up of 15 amino acids. The CDR3 nucleotides are TGTGCCAGCAGCGCGGACAGGGGCTTCTCCTACGAGCAGTACTTC. Translated, it gives CASSADRGFSYEQYF.

This clone appeared a few times. This sequence joins TRBV19 and TRBJ2-2; a weak D match, TRBD1 (5 bases). CDR1 and CDR2 (germline): LNHDA, SQIVND (reference sequence). This CDR3 has 22 residues. Trimming left V 5 bases short and J 3 bases short, with 34 bases between. This chain's CDR3 is CASSEMTVSRASRSWYTGELFF. The DNA of the CDR3 is TGTGCCAGTAGTGAGATGACGGTATCCAGGGCGAGCCGCAGTTGGTACACCGGGGAGCTGTTTTTT.

The chain recombines TRBV5-1 with TRBJ2-1, with D perhaps assigned TRBD1 or TRBD2 (5 bases each). CDR3 length: 16 amino acids. V lost 4 bases to trimming and J lost 5 bases, with 19 bases between them. Germline CDR1 SGHRS, CDR2 YFSETQ. The CDR3 DNA reads as TGCGCCAGCAGCACTACTATGGGGGTGCGGAACAATGAGCAGTTCTTC. This encodes CASSTTMGVRNNEQFF.

This chain joins TRBV25-1 and TRBJ2-1; 9 bases agree with TRBD2. V was clipped by 5 bases and J by 7 bases; unmatched bases: 3. CDR1 is MGHDK, CDR2 SYGVNS, per germline. The length of the CDR3 is 13 residues. CDR3 nucleotide sequence: TGTGCCAGCAGTCTTAGCGGGAGTAATGAGCAGTTCTTC. As protein: CASSLSGSNEQFF.

This clone occurred once. The chain links TRBV7-4 to TRBJ2-3; 8 bases match TRBD2. Trimming removed 5 bases from V and 5 bases from J; junction bases left unmatched: 9. CDR1 is SGHVT, CDR2 SQSDAQ, per germline. CDR3 size: 15 residues. CDR3 in DNA: TGTGCCAGCAGCCGAAGCGGGAGTTCGGGAGATACGCAGTATTTT. Translation: CASSRSGSSGDTQYF.

The V call is TRBV19, the J call TRBJ1-5; 10 bases agree with TRBD1. The CDR3 length is 15 residues. CDR1 and CDR2 from the germline V gene are LNHDA and SQIVND (reference sequence). With 4 bases clipped from V and 2 bases from J, the junction kept 2 bases outside the gene matches. DNA for the CDR3: TGTGCCAGTAGTAGGGACAGGGGAGGCAATCAGCCCCAGCATTTT. Amino acids: CASSRDRGGNQPQHF.

Only a few counts were recorded for this clone. The rearrangement links TRBV14 to TRBJ2-7; D may match TRBD1 or TRBD2 (5 bases each). Germline V gene sequence: CDR1 SGHDN, CDR2 FVKESK. V lost 4 bases to trimming and J lost 0 bases, with 19 bases between them. The CDR3 length is 17 residues. The CDR3 loop is CASSPLGTGQNSYEQYF. As DNA, the CDR3 is TGTGCCAGCAGCCCCCTAGGGACGGGGCAAAACTCCTACGAGCAGTACTTC.

This clone appeared a few times. The chain couples TRBV2 to TRBJ1-2; D gene ambiguous. The CDR3 is 14 amino acids. V was pared by 8 bases and J by 2 bases, with 15 bases between. The germline V gene encodes CDR1 SNHLY and CDR2 FYNNEI. The CDR3 is CASRREGTNYGYTF. CDR3 nucleotides: TGTGCCAGCCGCCGGGAAGGAACCAACTATGGCTACACCTTC.

This clone is a singleton in its sample. V gene TRBV19 combines with J gene TRBJ2-3, with TRBD2 matching over 9 bases. The trim removed 3 bases at V and 2 bases at J, leaving 9 bases unmatched. The germline V gene has CDR1 LNHDA and CDR2 SQIVND (reference sequence). The CDR3 is 17 residues long. The CDR3 coding sequence is TGTGCCAGTAGTATGGCGGGGACTAGCTTAAACACAGATACGCAGTATTTT. Residues: CASSMAGTSLNTDTQYF.

V usage is TRBV7-2 and J usage is TRBJ2-1; perhaps TRBD2 as D (5 bases). The CDR3 is 16 residues long. CDR1 and CDR2 (germline): SGHTA, FQGNSA. V lost 1 base to trimming and J lost 6 bases, with 16 bases between them. CDR3 region: CASSLVVRAGFNEQFF. The CDR3 DNA follows: TGTGCCAGCAGCTTAGTGGTGAGGGCCGGTTTCAATGAGCAGTTCTTC.

This clone was counted only a few times. V gene TRBV7-3 combines with J gene TRBJ2-3; 7 nucleotides match TRBD2. Germline-derived CDR1 and CDR2 are SGHTA and FQGTGA. V lost 4 bases, J lost 0 bases, and 7 bases stayed unmatched. The CDR3 totals 16 residues. The DNA of the CDR3 is TGTGCCAGCAGCTCGGTCGGGGGGATTAGCACAGATACGCAGTATTTT. Translation gives CASSSVGGISTDTQYF.

This chain connects TRBV7-9 to TRBJ2-1, with D possibly being TRBD2 (5 bases). Germline assignment: CDR1 SEHNR and CDR2 FQNEAQ (reference sequence). This CDR3 contains 18 residues. V lost 2 bases and J 9 bases, leaving 26 bases between the germline ends. The CDR3 region has the DNA TGTGCCAGCAGCTTATCTTCCCTGAAGCAGCCAGACTACCGTGAGCAGTTCTTC. The encoded protein is CASSLSSLKQPDYREQFF. Full variable domain (rest looked up from reference TRBV7-9 and TRBJ2-1): DTGVSQNPRHKITKRGQNVTFRCDPISEHNRLYWYRQTLGQGPEFLTYFQNEAQLEKSRLLSDRFSAERPKGSFSTLEIQRTEQGDSAMYLCASSLSSLKQPDYREQFFGPGTRLTVL.

There are a few counts of this clone. V usage is TRBV19 and J usage is TRBJ1-1; TRBD1 is a possible D gene (6 bases). This CDR3 is built from 16 residues. The germline gives CDR1 LNHDA, CDR2 SQIVND (reference sequence). V was cut by 6 bases and J by 2 bases, with 19 bases left in between. CDR3 nucleotides: TGTGCCAGTAGAATCCGGGACAATGAAAGAAACACTGAAGCTTTCTTT. As protein: CASRIRDNERNTEAFF. Full variable domain (rest looked up from reference TRBV19 and TRBJ1-1): DGGITQSPKYLFRKEGQNVTLSCEQNLNHDAMYWYRQDPGQGLRLIYYSQIVNDFQKGDIAEGYSVSREKKESFPLTVTSAQKNPTAFYLCASRIRDNERNTEAFFGQGTRLTVV.

The CDR3 DNA sequence: TGTGCCAGCAGCTCTCCTCGGGCAGGGCGGCAAGAGACCCAGTACTTC. Translation: CASSSPRAGRQETQYF. This sequence joins TRBV11-3 and TRBJ2-5; D possibly corresponds to TRBD1 (5 bases). Germline assignment: CDR1 SGHNT and CDR2 YENEEA. This CDR3 is 16 amino acids long. V was cut by 4 bases and J by 2 bases, with 17 bases left in between.